These 31 T cell receptor beta chains share one sample of origin, sequenced in a study of OX40 agonist ivuxolimab in advanced cancers. Profiled with immunoSEQ multiplex PCR; TCRdb holds only in-frame clones, not every one. The sample yields about 66,000 clones, about 88% seen once. The sample was CD4+ or CD8+ T cells sorted from blood, taken in a trial of the OX40 agonist ivuxolimab. All receptors come from an adult with an advanced solid tumor such as melanoma, head and neck, liver or kidney cancer.

This clone has only one observation. The chain combines TRBV6-1 with TRBJ1-4; D not certain. The CDR3 loop spans 13 amino acids. Germline values: CDR1 MNHNS, CDR2 SASEGT. V shed 7 bases and J shed 8 bases, with 14 bases lying between them. In DNA form, the CDR3 reads TGTGCCAGCAAGGTCCCCAAAGGGGAAAAACTGTTTTTT. The encoded protein is CASKVPKGEKLFF.

This clone was counted only a few times. The chain has TRBV6-6 and TRBJ1-5; D is unresolved. CDR1 MNHNY and CDR2 SVGAGI come from the germline V gene (reference sequence). The CDR3 covers 13 residues. V was pared by 6 bases and J by 9 bases, with 15 bases between. In nucleotides, the CDR3 is TGTGCCAGCAGCTCCCACAGTGGCAGGCCCCAGCATTTT. Protein: CASSSHSGRPQHF.

V gene TRBV7-3 combines with J gene TRBJ2-2, with D possibly TRBD1 on 5 matching bases. The CDR3 loop spans 16 amino acids. Trimming left V 5 bases short and J 1 base short, with 14 bases between. The germline CDR1 and CDR2 sequences are SGHTA and FQGTGA. The CDR3 spells CASSPFQGLNTGELFF. The CDR3 DNA reads TGTGCCAGCAGCCCATTCCAGGGCCTGAACACCGGGGAGCTGTTTTTT.

Comments on this clone: The junction and the germline gene differ at one end; a read error may be behind it. The V call is TRBV19, the J call TRBJ2-7; D is possibly TRBD1 or TRBD2 (5 bases each). The CDR3 contains 15 residues. Germline V gives CDR1 LNHDA, CDR2 SQIVND (reference sequence). CDR3 in amino acids: CASSDPRDAFYGQYF. The CDR3 DNA reads TGTGCCAGTAGTGACCCAAGGGACGCCTTCTACGGGCAGTACTTC.

The chain links TRBV2 to TRBJ1-5; D ambiguous. V dropped 6 bases and J dropped 3 bases, with 15 bases sitting between them. This CDR3 region has 15 residues. CDR1 SNHLY and CDR2 FYNNEI come from the germline V gene. The CDR3 nucleotides are TGTGCCAGCAGGACCCCGATTGGTTCCAATCAGCCCCAGCATTTT. Amino acids: CASRTPIGSNQPQHF.

CDR3 nucleotides: TGTGCCAGCAGCCTTACGGGACTGAACACCGGGGAGCTGTTTTTT. This translates into CASSLTGLNTGELFF. The V and J genes are TRBV5-4 and TRBJ2-2; TRBD2 might be the D (6 bases). Germline lookup yields CDR1 SGHNT and CDR2 YYREEE (reference sequence). V shed 4 bases and J shed 1 base, with 11 bases lying between them. The length of the CDR3 is 15 residues.

CDR3 sequence reads: CASSLFGGQPQHF. The CDR3 DNA is TGTGCCAGCAGCTTATTCGGTGGTCAGCCCCAGCATTTT. V is TRBV7-9 and J is TRBJ1-5; D is unclear. Trimming removed 2 bases from V and 6 bases from J, with 8 bases in between. The CDR3 runs to 13 residues. Germline assignment: CDR1 SEHNR and CDR2 FQNEAQ (reference sequence).

This chain uses TRBV19 with TRBJ1-5; TRBD1 is a possible D gene (6 bases). V lost 6 bases to trimming and J lost 3 bases, with 9 bases between them. The V gene's germline CDR1 is LNHDA and CDR2 SQIVND (reference sequence). The CDR3 length is 13 residues. The CDR3 nucleotides are TGTGCCAGTAGGGGGGGGCACAATCAGCCCCAGCATTTT. It encodes CASRGGHNQPQHF.

The chain is built from TRBV19 and TRBJ2-3; 13 nucleotides agree with TRBD2. V trimming: 2 bases; J trimming: 0 bases; junction bases outside the gene matches: 5. This CDR3 is built from 18 residues. Germline CDR1 reads LNHDA; CDR2 reads SQIVND (reference sequence). The CDR3 spells CASSITSGGAFSTDTQYF. The CDR3 DNA follows: TGTGCCAGTAGTATAACTAGCGGGGGGGCCTTTAGCACAGATACGCAGTATTTT.

Only a few counts were recorded for this clone. V usage is TRBV15 and J usage is TRBJ2-7; D is unresolved. Per the germline V gene, CDR1 is LNHNV and CDR2 is YYDKDF (reference sequence). The CDR3 length is 10 residues. With 3 bases removed from V and 5 bases from J, the gap between germline ends came to 2 bases. CDR3 region: CATSRDEQYF. The CDR3 coding sequence is TGTGCCACCAGCAGGGACGAGCAGTACTTC.

This clone came up once. The chain recombines TRBV4-2 with TRBJ2-1; TRBD1 matches at 7 bases. The V gene's germline CDR1 is LGHNA and CDR2 YNFKEQ. The ends lost 0 bases at V and 5 bases at J; junction bases unmatched: 7. This CDR3 is 16 amino acids long. CDR3 DNA sequence: TGTGCCAGCAGCCAAGAAGTCCGGGGACAGAACAATGAGCAGTTCTTC. It is translated as CASSQEVRGQNNEQFF.

This clone was seen more than once but under ten times. The V call is TRBV10-3, the J call TRBJ2-7, with D perhaps matching TRBD1 (6 bases). The CDR3 runs 14 residues. Trimming removed 6 bases from V and 5 bases from J, with 17 bases in between. CDR1 is ENHRY and CDR2 is SYGVKD in the germline V gene. CDR3 DNA: TGTGCCATCAGAAAGGGTCAGGGGATGGACGAGCAGTACTTC. Translated, it gives CAIRKGQGMDEQYF.

The chain couples TRBV10-3 to TRBJ2-3; 10 nucleotides agree with TRBD2. Germline V CDR1 and CDR2: ENHRY, SYGVKD. The V segment lost 2 bases and the J segment 1 base; nucleotides outside the gene matches: 15. CDR3 length: 20 amino acids. CDR3 DNA: TGTGCCATCAGTGAGAGGGGGCGGTCTAGCGGGGGCTTGGGCACAGATACGCAGTATTTT. The encoded protein is CAISERGRSSGGLGTDTQYF.

The chain links TRBV5-1 to TRBJ1-1, with D perhaps TRBD1 (5 bases). V gave up 6 bases and J gave up 0 bases, with 9 bases separating them. This CDR3 has 13 amino acids. CDR1 and CDR2 (germline): SGHRS, YFSETQ. The CDR3 is CASTGGLNTEAFF. CDR3 nucleotide sequence: TGCGCCAGCACCGGGGGGTTGAACACTGAAGCTTTCTTT.

This chain links TRBV4-2 with TRBJ1-1, with 7 bases lining up with TRBD1. J was trimmed by 4 bases and V by 1 base; bases with no gene match: 6. Per the germline V gene, CDR1 is LGHNA and CDR2 is YNFKEQ. There are 15 residues in the CDR3. The CDR3 protein is CASSQGWQGVTEAFF. The CDR3 nucleotides are TGTGCCAGCAGCCAAGGTTGGCAGGGGGTCACTGAAGCTTTCTTT.

The CDR3 DNA reads as TGTGCCAGCAGCTTAGTGTGGGGGGCGGAAGAGACCCAGTACTTC. The encoded protein is CASSLVWGAEETQYF. The gene calls are TRBV7-2 and TRBJ2-5; either TRBD1 or TRBD2 may fit D (6 bases each). With 1 base removed from V and 3 bases from J, the gap between germline ends came to 12 bases. CDR1 is SGHTA, CDR2 FQGNSA, per germline. The CDR3 sequence is 15 residues long. The whole variable domain, remainder taken from reference TRBV7-2 and TRBJ2-5, is GAGVSQSPSNKVTEKGKDVELRCDPISGHTALYWYRQSLGQGLEFLIYFQGNSAPDKSGLPSDRFSAERTGGSVSTLTIQRTQQEDSAVYLCASSLVWGAEETQYFGPGTRLLVL.

The chain combines TRBV5-1 with TRBJ2-7, with D tentatively TRBD2 (5 bases). Germline CDR1 reads SGHRS; CDR2 reads YFSETQ. CDR3 length: 11 residues. Trimming removed 4 bases from V and 3 bases from J, with 5 bases in between. Here the CDR3 reads CASSRGYEQYF. DNA for the CDR3: TGCGCCAGCAGCCGGGGCTACGAGCAGTACTTC.

The rearrangement joins TRBV7-2 to TRBJ1-5, with 8 bases matching TRBD1. CDR1 is SGHTA and CDR2 is FQGNSA in the germline V gene. The CDR3 has 14 amino acids. With V trimmed by 5 bases and J by 5 bases, 5 bases remained unmatched. CDR3 coding DNA: TGTGCCAGCAGCGGGCAGGGGGCGGATCAGCCCCAGCATTTT. Protein: CASSGQGADQPQHF.

V is TRBV7-3 and J is TRBJ2-1; TRBD1 aligns across 7 bases. The germline CDR1 and CDR2 sequences are SGHTA and FQGTGA. V dropped 1 base and J dropped 4; count of bases not matched to a gene: 10. The CDR3 is made up of 17 amino acids. The CDR3 loop is CASSLSRQGRPYNEQFF. CDR3 DNA: TGTGCCAGCAGCTTAAGCCGACAGGGTCGACCTTACAATGAGCAGTTCTTC.

This clone appeared a few times. The chain joins TRBV9 to TRBJ1-3; no firm D call. CDR1 is SGDLS, CDR2 YYNGEE, per germline. The germline V and J ends were trimmed by 3 bases and 0 bases, with 7 bases remaining between them. The CDR3 is 14 residues long. The CDR3 nucleotides read TGTGCCAGCAGCGGAGACGTCTCTGGAAACACCATATATTTT. It translates to CASSGDVSGNTIYF.

This chain uses TRBV7-2 with TRBJ1-5; 8 nucleotides match TRBD1. V shed 4 bases and J 0 bases; nucleotides not matched to a gene: 2. Germline CDR1 is SGHTA and CDR2 is FQGNSA. The CDR3 extends over 15 amino acids. The CDR3 sequence is CASSSTGVSNQPQHF. In DNA form, the CDR3 reads TGTGCCAGCAGCTCGACAGGGGTTAGCAATCAGCCCCAGCATTTT.

The J gene is TRBJ2-4, the V gene TRBV6-1; D unresolved. This CDR3 contains 10 residues. Per germline, CDR1 MNHNS and CDR2 SASEGT. The V end lost 3 bases, the J end lost 9 bases, and 3 bases lay between the germline ends. This CDR3 reads CASSEVIQYF. CDR3 in DNA: TGTGCCAGCAGTGAGGTCATTCAGTACTTC.

This chain connects TRBV2 to TRBJ1-6; 8 bases align to TRBD1. V shed 6 bases and J 7 bases; nucleotides not matched to a gene: 8. The CDR3 consists of 15 residues. Germline V gives CDR1 SNHLY, CDR2 FYNNEI. The CDR3 DNA sequence: TGTGCCAGCAGGGAACGGACAGGGTGGAATTCACCCCTCCACTTT. Protein sequence: CASRERTGWNSPLHF.

The chain recombines TRBV28 with TRBJ2-7; D may match TRBD1 or TRBD2 (5 bases each). V dropped 6 bases and J dropped 3 bases, with 15 bases sitting between them. This CDR3 region has 14 residues. Per the germline V gene, CDR1 is MDHEN and CDR2 is SYDVKM. This chain's CDR3 is CASSTAGTSYEQYF. The CDR3 DNA reads TGTGCCAGCAGCACAGCCGGGACGAGCTACGAGCAGTACTTC.

The chain joins TRBV6-5 to TRBJ1-5, with D unclear. Germline V gene lookup returns CDR1 MNHEY and CDR2 SVGAGI. Trimming cost V 5 bases and J 4 bases, with 9 bases left between them. CDR3 length: 13 amino acids. The chain's CDR3 is CASSESGNQPQHF. CDR3 DNA: TGTGCCAGCAGTGAATCGGGGAATCAGCCCCAGCATTTT.

The chain links TRBV28 to TRBJ1-5, with 7 bases matching TRBD1. The CDR3 runs 12 residues. Germline CDR1 MDHEN, CDR2 SYDVKM. V shed 7 bases, J shed 7 bases, and the junction held 4 bases outside the gene matches. CDR3 in amino acids: CASTGGGQPQHF. The CDR3 bases are TGTGCCAGCACAGGGGGAGGACAGCCCCAGCATTTT. Complete variable domain (other parts from reference TRBV28 and TRBJ1-5): DVKVTQSSRYLVKRTGEKVFLECVQDMDHENMFWYRQDPGLGLRLIYFSYDVKMKEKGDIPEGYSVSREKKERFSLILESASTNQTSMYLCASTGGGQPQHFGDGTRLSIL.

Here the CDR3 reads CASSQERIGFMAFF. CDR3 DNA sequence: TGCGCCAGCAGCCAAGAACGGATTGGATTTATGGCTTTCTTT. The chain joins TRBV4-3 to TRBJ1-1; D is ambiguous. Looked up from germline, CDR1 is LGHNA and CDR2 is YSLEER. CDR3 size: 14 residues. Trimming cost V 0 bases and J 11 bases, with 16 bases left between them.

This chain links TRBV4-1 with TRBJ1-6, with 9 bases matching TRBD1. The CDR3 length is 15 residues. Germline loops: CDR1 MGHRA, CDR2 YSYEKL. V lost 7 bases to trimming and J lost 10 bases; unmatched junction nucleotides: 11. CDR3 amino acids: CASMDAEGQGSPLHF. CDR3 coding DNA: TGCGCCAGCATGGACGCTGAGGGACAGGGATCACCCCTCCACTTT.

The chain links TRBV7-2 to TRBJ2-1; D gene ambiguous. V dropped 1 base and J dropped 5 bases, with 6 bases sitting between them. The CDR3 is 13 amino acids. In germline, CDR1 is SGHTA, CDR2 FQGNSA. The CDR3 nucleotides are TGTGCCAGCAGCTTAGGGCGGAACAATGAGCAGTTCTTC. Residues: CASSLGRNNEQFF.

The chain links TRBV2 to TRBJ2-5, with TRBD2 matching over 11 bases. CDR1 is SNHLY, CDR2 FYNNEI, per germline. Trimming removed 10 bases from V and 1 base from J; junction bases left unmatched: 8. This CDR3 is built from 15 residues. CDR3 sequence (DNA): TGTGCCACCCAGGGGACTAGCGGCTTCCAAGAGACCCAGTACTTC. This translates into CATQGTSGFQETQYF.

The chain combines TRBV4-2 with TRBJ2-1, with TRBD1 matching over 9 bases. J lost 8 bases, V lost 5 bases, and 10 bases had no gene match. CDR1 and CDR2 (germline): LGHNA, YNFKEQ. The CDR3 is made up of 15 amino acids. The DNA of the CDR3 is TGTGCCAGCAGCTATGGCACAGGGGGCTTCCATGAGCAGTTCTTC. Protein product: CASSYGTGGFHEQFF.